The present entry profiles one T cell receptor beta chain with its context. This record belongs to a study of shared clonotypes between healthy human individuals. Per the germline V gene, CDR1 is SGHRS and CDR2 is YFSETQ. Between the trimmed V and J ends, which lost 0 bases and 6 bases, there was a span of 13 bases. The length of the CDR3 is 15 residues. Genomic DNA (from each subset) was split evenly across several immunoSEQ plates. In the original workflow: Owing to the provision of junction-only sequences devoid of quality scores by immunoSEQ, filtering differed. Sequenced by immunoSEQ multiplex PCR; TCRdb stores in-frame clones only, minus some. V and J calls and clone size are given by that table; D and trimming were obtained from the DNA. The data show about 2 million clones, 85% to 95% seen once.

The chain carries TRBV5-1 and TRBJ1-3, with D unresolved. This TCR came from a man between 18 and 29 years old in good health. The sample was naive CD4+ T cells sorted from blood. Subset described: CD45RA+ positively selected. CDR3 bases: TGCGCCAGCAGCTTGGGAGGATCTGCGGAAAACACCATATATTTT. As protein: CASSLGGSAENTIYF.